This T cell receptor beta chain was sequenced for a study of PD-1 blockade in classical Hodgkin lymphoma. Concerning this clone: Its specificity is not known.

Germline-derived CDR1 and CDR2 are DFQATT and SNEGSKA (reference sequence). The CDR3 spans 11 residues. Trimming removed 4 bases at V and 4 bases at J, with 8 bases between. Overall study results and limits: Healthy donors reportedly exceeded newly diagnosed patients in baseline TCR diversity.

As to time point: newly diagnosed, previously untreated cHL patient sample. Sequenced by immunoSEQ multiplex PCR; TCRdb stores in-frame clones only, minus some. The sample contains 30,000 to 35,000 clones, 90% to 95% of which appear only once. The sequencing sample was made of peripheral blood mononuclear cells (PBMCs). The rearrangement links TRBV20-1 to TRBJ2-7, with D possibly matching TRBD1 (5 bases). This TCR was recovered from a human donor with classical Hodgkin lymphoma. CDR3 bases: TGCAGTGCTAAAGACAGTTACGAGCAGTACTTC. This gives the protein CSAKDSYEQYF.